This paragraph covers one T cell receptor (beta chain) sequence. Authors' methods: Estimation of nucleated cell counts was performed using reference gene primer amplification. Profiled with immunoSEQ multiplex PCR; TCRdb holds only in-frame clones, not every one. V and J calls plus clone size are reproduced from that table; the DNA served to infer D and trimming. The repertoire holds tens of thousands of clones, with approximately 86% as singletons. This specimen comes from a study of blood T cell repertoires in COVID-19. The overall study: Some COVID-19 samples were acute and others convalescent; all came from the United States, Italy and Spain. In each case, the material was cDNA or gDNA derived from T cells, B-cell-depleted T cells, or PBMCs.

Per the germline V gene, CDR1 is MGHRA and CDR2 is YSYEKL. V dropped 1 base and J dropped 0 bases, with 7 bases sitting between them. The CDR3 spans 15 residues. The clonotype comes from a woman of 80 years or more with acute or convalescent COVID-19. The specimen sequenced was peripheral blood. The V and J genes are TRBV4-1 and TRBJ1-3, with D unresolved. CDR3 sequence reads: CASSQAWSSGNTIYF. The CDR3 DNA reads TGCGCCAGCAGCCAAGCATGGAGCTCTGGAAACACCATATATTTT.